The next 31 T cell receptor beta chains were all read from a single sample in a study of T cell responses to AZD1222 COVID-19 vaccine. Libraries were prepared by immunoSEQ multiplex PCR; TCRdb keeps only in-frame clonotypes and omits some of them. The sample has roughly 130,000 clones; 80% to 90% are singletons. The sample consisted of peripheral blood, taken on day 0 of AZD1222 vaccination. All receptors derive from an adult in good health.

This sequence joins TRBV18 and TRBJ1-5, with a tentative D call TRBD1 (5 bases). The germline gives CDR1 KGHSH, CDR2 LQKENI. This CDR3 is built from 15 residues. The ends were cut back, 6 bases at V and 0 bases at J, with 12 bases in the middle. The CDR3 DNA follows: TGTGCCAGCTCGCTTGACAGTTATAGCAATCAGCCCCAGCATTTT. Protein sequence: CASSLDSYSNQPQHF.

The gene calls are TRBV14 and TRBJ1-2, with no clear D. Germline CDR1 is SGHDN and CDR2 is FVKESK. V lost 3 bases to trimming and J lost 0 bases, with 8 bases between them. The CDR3 loop spans 14 amino acids. CDR3 DNA: TGTGCCAGCAGCCACCGCCCAGCTAACTATGGCTACACCTTC. It is translated as CASSHRPANYGYTF.

The chain has TRBV5-1 and TRBJ1-2; 9 bases line up with TRBD1. Germline CDR1 and CDR2: SGHRS and YFSETQ. J was trimmed by 8 bases and V by 4 bases; bases with no gene match: 6. This CDR3 comprises 13 residues. Here the CDR3 reads CASSTRTGVGYTF. Written as DNA, the CDR3 is TGCGCCAGCAGCACAAGGACAGGGGTCGGCTACACCTTC. The variable domain in full, completed from reference TRBV5-1 and TRBJ1-2, reads KAGVTQTPRYLIKTRGQQVTLSCSPISGHRSVSWYQQTPGQGLQFLFEYFSETQRNKGNFPGRFSGRQFSNSRSEMNVSTLELGDSALYLCASSTRTGVGYTFGSGTRLTVV.

The chain carries TRBV30 and TRBJ1-5; weak D call: TRBD1 (6 bases). In germline, CDR1 is GTSNPN, CDR2 SVGIG (reference sequence). The CDR3 consists of 15 residues. The V end was cut by 4 bases, the J end by 2 bases, with 15 bases between. The DNA of the CDR3 is TGTGCCTGGACGTCCGGGGGACATGGCAATCAGCCCCAGCATTTT. Encoded protein: CAWTSGGHGNQPQHF.

The V call is TRBV7-2, the J call TRBJ2-7; the D is unclear. The CDR3 loop spans 14 amino acids. Per the germline V gene, CDR1 is SGHTA and CDR2 is FQGNSA. The V end was cut by 0 bases, the J end by 3 bases, with 9 bases between. CDR3 DNA: TGTGCCAGCAGCTTAGCGTCCCAGTTCTACGAGCAGTACTTC. Translated: CASSLASQFYEQYF.

The rearrangement uses TRBV9 and TRBJ1-1, with D unresolved. The CDR3 contains 14 residues. V lost 2 bases and J 1 base, leaving 9 bases between the germline ends. Germline V gene data show CDR1 as SGDLS and CDR2 as YYNGEE. CDR3 nucleotides: TGTGCCAGCAGCGTCTTGAGGGAGAACACTGAAGCTTTCTTT. This codes for CASSVLRENTEAFF.

This clone came up a few times. This chain links TRBV7-3 with TRBJ1-2; D is unclear. The CDR3 consists of 13 residues. V gave up 2 bases and J gave up 0 bases, with 4 bases separating them. The germline V gene has CDR1 SGHTA and CDR2 FQGTGA. The CDR3: CASSLESNYGYTF. CDR3 sequence (DNA): TGTGCCAGCAGCTTAGAGTCTAACTATGGCTACACCTTC. Supplemented by reference TRBV7-3 and TRBJ1-2, the full variable domain reads GAGVSQTPSNKVTEKGKYVELRCDPISGHTALYWYRQSLGQGPEFLIYFQGTGAADDSGLPNDRFFAVRPEGSVSTLKIQRTERGDSAVYLCASSLESNYGYTFGSGTRLTVV.

The sample holds one count of this clone. The gene calls are TRBV24-1 and TRBJ1-2; 7 nucleotides match TRBD1. V gave up 4 bases and J gave up 8 bases; unmatched junction bases: 6. CDR1 KGHDR and CDR2 SFDVKD come from the germline V gene. This CDR3 contains 13 residues. The CDR3 spells CATSDQGGRGYTF. The CDR3 region has the DNA TGTGCCACCAGTGACCAGGGGGGGCGCGGCTACACCTTC.

The chain carries TRBV6-5 and TRBJ1-4; 9 nucleotides align to TRBD1. Germline V CDR1 and CDR2: MNHEY, SVGAGI. V shed 9 bases, J shed 6 bases, and the junction held 8 bases outside the gene matches. The CDR3 length is 14 residues. This chain's CDR3 is CASLRQGVYEKLFF. The CDR3 region has the DNA TGTGCCAGTCTAAGACAGGGGGTGTATGAAAAACTGTTTTTT.

CDR3 protein: CASSLKGWGQSSTDTQYF. The CDR3 nucleotides are TGTGCCAGCAGCTTAAAGGGGTGGGGACAGAGCAGCACAGATACGCAGTATTTT. The chain has TRBV7-2 and TRBJ2-3, with TRBD1 identical over 7 bases. This CDR3 region has 18 residues. CDR1 and CDR2 from the germline V gene are SGHTA and FQGNSA. Trimming cost V 2 bases and J 0 bases; bases outside gene matches: 11.

The V and J genes are TRBV18 and TRBJ2-7; TRBD1 matches at 8 bases. CDR3 size: 13 residues. The V segment lost 6 bases and the J segment 9 bases; nucleotides outside the gene matches: 10. Germline assignment: CDR1 KGHSH and CDR2 LQKENI. This CDR3 reads CASSQSTGVGQYF. In DNA form, the CDR3 reads TGTGCCAGCTCCCAATCGACAGGGGTAGGGCAGTACTTC.

The chain uses TRBV4-1 and TRBJ2-2, with 11 bases identical to TRBD2. This CDR3 is 16 amino acids long. Losses at the gene ends were 2 bases for V and 9 bases for J; bases not matched to a gene: 8. Germline V gene lookup returns CDR1 MGHRA and CDR2 YSYEKL. The CDR3: CASSQPTSGGRRELFF. As DNA, the CDR3 is TGCGCCAGCAGCCAACCTACTAGCGGGGGTCGTAGGGAGCTGTTTTTT.

The rearrangement links TRBV7-9 to TRBJ1-2; perhaps TRBD1 as D (6 bases). Looked up from germline, CDR1 is SEHNR and CDR2 is FQNEAQ (reference sequence). This CDR3 contains 13 residues. The V gene lost 2 bases and the J gene lost 8 bases, with 12 bases spanning the gap. This chain's CDR3 is CASSLQTGLGYTF. The DNA for the CDR3 is TGTGCCAGCAGCTTACAGACAGGCCTAGGCTACACCTTC. The complete variable domain, with remaining parts taken from reference TRBV7-9 and TRBJ1-2, reads DTGVSQNPRHKITKRGQNVTFRCDPISEHNRLYWYRQTLGQGPEFLTYFQNEAQLEKSRLLSDRFSAERPKGSFSTLEIQRTEQGDSAMYLCASSLQTGLGYTFGSGTRLTVV.

This chain connects TRBV10-3 to TRBJ2-7, with D possibly being TRBD1 or TRBD2 (7 bases each). The V gene's germline CDR1 is ENHRY and CDR2 SYGVKD. This CDR3 is built from 14 residues. V was shortened by 6 bases and J by 3 bases, with 15 bases between the two germline ends. CDR3 protein: CAISGSGGDYEQYF. The CDR3 nucleotides are TGTGCCATCAGCGGTTCAGGGGGGGACTACGAGCAGTACTTC.

The genes are TRBV14 and TRBJ2-5; TRBD2 aligns across 13 bases. Per the germline V gene, CDR1 is SGHDN and CDR2 is FVKESK. With V trimmed by 0 bases and J by 6 bases, 7 bases remained unmatched. CDR3 length: 17 amino acids. In DNA, the CDR3 is TGTGCCAGCAGCCAAGAGAAAGGACTAGCGGGAGTTAAGACCCAGTACTTC. Amino acid sequence: CASSQEKGLAGVKTQYF.

The chain couples TRBV24-1 to TRBJ1-3; D call uncertain. The CDR3 is made up of 14 amino acids. V was clipped by 1 base and J by 4 bases, with 7 bases between them. The germline V gene has CDR1 KGHDR and CDR2 SFDVKD. The CDR3 reads CATSDLRSGNTIYF. CDR3 DNA: TGTGCCACCAGTGATTTACGGTCCGGAAACACCATATATTTT.

With respect to this clone: The junction shows a germline mismatch at one end, possibly a read error. The chain has TRBV7-8 and TRBJ2-7; TRBD1 matches at 12 bases. Germline V gives CDR1 SGHVS, CDR2 FQNEAQ. The CDR3 is made up of 12 amino acids. The CDR3 protein is CASSRGQGAALF. The CDR3, as DNA: TGTGCCAGCAGCCGGGGACAGGGGGCCGCACTATTC.

The CDR3 loop is CASSSGVGVREQFF. The DNA of the CDR3 is TGTGCCAGCAGCTCGGGGGTCGGGGTAAGGGAGCAGTTCTTC. The chain employs TRBV5-4 and TRBJ2-1, with D perhaps matching TRBD2 (6 bases). Deletions cut 3 bases from V and 10 bases from J, with 17 bases between. The germline CDR1 and CDR2 sequences are SGHNT and YYREEE (reference sequence). This CDR3 region has 14 residues.

The CDR3 protein is CASSFWARGAEYGYTF. The CDR3, as DNA: TGTGCCAGCAGTTTCTGGGCGAGGGGCGCGGAGTATGGCTACACCTTC. V is TRBV27 and J is TRBJ1-2; the D gene is possibly TRBD1 (5 bases). Germline V gives CDR1 MNHEY, CDR2 SMNVEV (reference sequence). The CDR3 has 16 residues. Trimming left V 3 bases short and J 5 bases short, with 19 bases between.

This clone was seen a single time. The rearrangement uses TRBV5-1 and TRBJ2-7; possible D gene TRBD1, 5 bases. Trimming removed 2 bases at V and 3 bases at J, with 15 bases between. In germline, CDR1 is SGHRS, CDR2 YFSETQ. The length of the CDR3 is 15 residues. The CDR3 reads CASSFSVAGLYEQYF. CDR3 nucleotides: TGCGCCAGCAGCTTTTCAGTGGCAGGGCTCTACGAGCAGTACTTC.

The chain links TRBV4-1 to TRBJ2-3; D may be TRBD1 or TRBD2 (6 bases each). CDR3 size: 13 residues. CDR1 MGHRA and CDR2 YSYEKL come from the germline V gene. Deletions cut 11 bases from V and 6 bases from J, with 18 bases between. DNA of the CDR3: TGCGCCGGAGGGGGTCTAATTGGGGATACGCAGTATTTT. Residues: CAGGGLIGDTQYF.

The CDR3 loop reads CASSRASDEQYF. The CDR3 DNA follows: TGTGCCAGCAGCCGCGCTAGCGACGAGCAGTACTTC. The chain links TRBV13 to TRBJ2-7; tentative D call: TRBD2 (6 bases). The CDR3 totals 12 residues. CDR1 is PRHDT and CDR2 is FYEKMQ in the germline V gene (reference sequence). V was trimmed by 5 bases and J by 5 bases, leaving 10 bases between them.

The chain is built from TRBV9 and TRBJ2-7, with D tentatively TRBD2 (6 bases). CDR1 and CDR2 from the germline V gene are SGDLS and YYNGEE. V lost 2 bases and J 1 base, leaving 22 bases between the germline ends. This CDR3 contains 18 residues. The DNA for the CDR3 is TGTGCCAGCAGCGTCCTGAACCCTATGGCGGGACCATCCTACGAGCAGTACTTC. It is translated as CASSVLNPMAGPSYEQYF. Full variable domain (outside the CDR3, taken from reference TRBV9 and TRBJ2-7): DSGVTQTPKHLITATGQRVTLRCSPRSGDLSVYWYQQSLDQGLQFLIQYYNGEERAKGNILERFSAQQFPDLHSELNLSSLELGDSALYFCASSVLNPMAGPSYEQYFGPGTRLTVT.

The chain's CDR3 is CASSTRTGGFGDTQYF. The CDR3 nucleotides are TGTGCCAGCAGCACTCGGACAGGGGGCTTTGGGGATACGCAGTATTTT. This sequence joins TRBV7-8 and TRBJ2-3; TRBD1 matches 11 bases. Germline V gene lookup returns CDR1 SGHVS and CDR2 FQNEAQ. The CDR3 sequence is 16 residues long. V lost 5 bases to trimming and J lost 6 bases; unmatched junction nucleotides: 10.

The chain uses TRBV5-6 and TRBJ1-5, with D perhaps TRBD1 (5 bases). CDR1 is SGHDT, CDR2 YYEEEE, per germline. Deletions cut 4 bases from V and 3 bases from J, with 14 bases between. The CDR3 runs 15 residues. The CDR3 DNA reads TGTGCCAGCAGCGCGGGGGACCCCCACAATCAGCCCCAGCATTTT. Amino acid sequence: CASSAGDPHNQPQHF.

This chain uses TRBV4-1 with TRBJ2-5; 8 bases align to TRBD1. Germline CDR1 MGHRA, CDR2 YSYEKL. The ends lost 1 base at V and 5 bases at J; junction bases unmatched: 9. The CDR3 sequence is 16 residues long. The CDR3 reads CASSQGSRGRWETQYF. The DNA of the CDR3 is TGCGCCAGCAGCCAAGGTTCCAGGGGGCGTTGGGAGACCCAGTACTTC.

The J gene is TRBJ1-2, the V gene TRBV29-1; a possible D gene is TRBD1 (5 bases). Germline CDR1 is SQVTM and CDR2 is ANQGSEA. With 7 bases removed from V and 2 bases from J, the gap between germline ends came to 11 bases. The CDR3 is made up of 12 amino acids. CDR3 nucleotides: TGCAGCGCCGGGGACGGAAACTATGGCTACACCTTC. Translated, it gives CSAGDGNYGYTF.

The J gene is TRBJ1-2, the V gene TRBV30, with 7 bases fitting TRBD1. Germline V gene data show CDR1 as GTSNPN and CDR2 as SVGIG (reference sequence). CDR3 length equals 12 residues. The CDR3 DNA is TGTGCGAGGCAGGGGGTGAACTATGGCTACACCTTC. It codes for CARQGVNYGYTF.

DNA for the CDR3: TGCGCCAGCAGCTCAGGACAGGGCGGTGAAAAACTGTTTTTT. Amino acids: CASSSGQGGEKLFF. The chain uses TRBV5-1 and TRBJ1-4; 8 bases align to TRBD1. V lost 3 bases, J lost 7 bases, and 5 bases stayed unmatched. The CDR3 totals 14 residues. CDR1 and CDR2 from the germline V gene are SGHRS and YFSETQ.

The J gene is TRBJ1-4, the V gene TRBV2; D ambiguous. Trimming took 6 bases from V and 6 from J, leaving 11 bases between them. The CDR3 has 13 residues. Germline V gene data show CDR1 as SNHLY and CDR2 as FYNNEI. The CDR3: CASRQERDEKLFF. Written as DNA, the CDR3 is TGTGCCAGCAGGCAGGAGCGAGATGAAAAACTGTTTTTT. Full variable domain (missing parts from reference TRBV2 and TRBJ1-4): EPEVTQTPSHQVTQMGQEVILRCVPISNHLYFYWYRQILGQKVEFLVSFYNNEISEKSEIFDDQFSVERPDGSNFTLKIRSTKLEDSAMYFCASRQERDEKLFFGSGTQLSVL.

In its sample, this clone was seen once. The V gene is TRBV15, the J gene TRBJ1-1; 7 bases agree with TRBD1. Trimming at V came to 5 bases and at J to 9 bases, leaving 15 bases not matched to a gene. Germline lookup yields CDR1 LNHNV and CDR2 YYDKDF (reference sequence). The CDR3 covers 15 residues. CDR3 nucleotides: TGTGCCACCAGCCATGCTACTAGACAGGGAGGGCAAGCTTTCTTT. Its protein is CATSHATRQGGQAFF.